This T cell receptor (beta chain) was sequenced during a study of Tregs in tolerant kidney transplant recipients. CFSE-labeled recipient PBMCs were cultured five to seven days with irradiated graft donor PBMCs, then FACS-sorted. Data came from immunoSEQ multiplex PCR; TCRdb stores just in-frame clones and leaves some out. The sample shows approximately 8,100 clones, roughly a third of them seen only once. Trimming at V came to 2 bases and at J to 4 bases, leaving 10 bases not matched to a gene. The CDR3 is 18 amino acids. Germline CDR1 SEHNR, CDR2 FQNEAQ (reference sequence). Concerning this clone: The antigen remains unidentified.

The input for sequencing was CD8+ T cells from blood cultured with allogeneic cells, taken before the transplant. The clonotype originates from a human patient who received a combined kidney and bone marrow transplant. This chain links TRBV7-9 with TRBJ2-1; 11 bases are a match to TRBD2. CDR3: CASSLIWAGLAAYNEQFF. The CDR3 DNA reads as TGTGCCAGCAGCTTAATATGGGCGGGACTAGCGGCATACAATGAGCAGTTCTTC.